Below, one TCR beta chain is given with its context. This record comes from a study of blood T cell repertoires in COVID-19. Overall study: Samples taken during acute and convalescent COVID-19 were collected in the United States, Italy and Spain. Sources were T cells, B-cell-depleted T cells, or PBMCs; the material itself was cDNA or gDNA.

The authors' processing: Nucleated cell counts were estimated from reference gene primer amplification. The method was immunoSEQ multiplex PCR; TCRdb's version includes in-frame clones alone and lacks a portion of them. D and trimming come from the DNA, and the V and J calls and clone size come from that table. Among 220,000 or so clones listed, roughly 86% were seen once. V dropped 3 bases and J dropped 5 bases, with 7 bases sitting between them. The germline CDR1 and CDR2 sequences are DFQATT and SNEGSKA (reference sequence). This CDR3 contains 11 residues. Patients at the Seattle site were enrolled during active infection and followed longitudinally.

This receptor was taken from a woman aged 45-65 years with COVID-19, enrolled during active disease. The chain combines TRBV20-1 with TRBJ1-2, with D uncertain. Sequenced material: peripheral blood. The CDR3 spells CSASGVYGYTF. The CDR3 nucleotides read TGCAGTGCTAGCGGGGTATATGGCTACACCTTC.